Presented here are 25 T cell receptor beta chains from one specimen sequenced in a study of beta chain features in type 1 diabetes. Expressed TCRB transcripts were sequenced after all isolated RNA was converted to cDNA. Sequencing used immunoSEQ multiplex PCR; TCRdb keeps in-frame clones, though not all of them. Among about 900,000 clones listed, roughly 15% were seen once. The sequenced sample was naive CD4+ T cells from blood. These receptors came from a woman aged 18-35 years in good health.

The CDR3 protein is CASSTSRAQGDIQYF. DNA for the CDR3: TGTGCCAGCAGTACGAGCCGGGCCCAAGGAGACATTCAGTACTTC. The chain uses TRBV28 and TRBJ2-4; no definite D call. V lost 5 bases and J 8 bases, leaving 19 bases between the germline ends. There are 15 residues in the CDR3. Germline V gives CDR1 MDHEN, CDR2 SYDVKM.

The CDR3 bases are TGTGCCAGCTCACCAAATCGGGCCAGGGTGGTATACGAGCAGTACTTC. Protein sequence: CASSPNRARVVYEQYF. The rearrangement links TRBV18 to TRBJ2-7, with D possibly matching TRBD1 (5 bases). CDR1 is KGHSH, CDR2 LQKENI, per germline. This CDR3 comprises 16 residues. V gave up 2 bases and J gave up 4 bases, with 18 bases separating them. Supplemented by reference TRBV18 and TRBJ2-7, the full variable domain reads NAGVMQNPRHLVRRRGQEARLRCSPMKGHSHVYWYRQLPEEGLKFMVYLQKENIIDESGMPKERFSAEFPKEGPSILRIQQVVRGDSAAYFCASSPNRARVVYEQYFGPGTRLTVT.

The V gene is TRBV6-6, the J gene TRBJ2-3; D is unclear. The CDR3 loop spans 14 amino acids. Germline V CDR1 and CDR2: MNHNY, SVGAGI (reference sequence). The ends were cut back, 5 bases at V and 5 bases at J, with 14 bases in the middle. CDR3 nucleotide sequence: TGTGCCAGCAGTCCCCGGCGTGAAGGAGATACGCAGTATTTT. Its translation: CASSPRREGDTQYF.

The rearrangement joins TRBV5-1 to TRBJ1-2; no reliable D call. The CDR3 has 13 amino acids. The germline gives CDR1 SGHRS, CDR2 YFSETQ. With 0 bases removed from V and 6 bases from J, the gap between germline ends came to 9 bases. The CDR3 DNA is TGCGCCAGCAGCTTGGGTTCTCGTGATGGCTACACCTTC. Translated, it gives CASSLGSRDGYTF. The whole variable domain, filled in from reference TRBV5-1 and TRBJ1-2, reads KAGVTQTPRYLIKTRGQQVTLSCSPISGHRSVSWYQQTPGQGLQFLFEYFSETQRNKGNFPGRFSGRQFSNSRSEMNVSTLELGDSALYLCASSLGSRDGYTFGSGTRLTVV.

The rearrangement links TRBV5-1 to TRBJ2-2; D gene unclear. The V end was cut by 4 bases, the J end by 6 bases, with 13 bases between. The CDR3 sequence is 14 residues long. Germline lookup yields CDR1 SGHRS and CDR2 YFSETQ. The CDR3 DNA sequence: TGCGCCAGCAGCCACCAGTTGGGGTCCGGGGAGCTGTTTTTT. As protein: CASSHQLGSGELFF.

The CDR3 bases are TGTGCCAGCAGCTCCCTCGGGGGGGGCGGAAAGGGCACAGATACGCAGTATTTT. Encoded protein: CASSSLGGGGKGTDTQYF. The rearrangement joins TRBV7-2 to TRBJ2-3; TRBD2 aligns across 8 bases. V shed 4 bases and J 1 base; nucleotides not matched to a gene: 13. This CDR3 is 18 amino acids long. The germline gives CDR1 SGHTA, CDR2 FQGNSA.

This clone was observed a handful of times. V gene TRBV7-2 combines with J gene TRBJ2-5; no clear D. V shed 1 base and J shed 5 bases, with 11 bases lying between them. This CDR3 has 14 residues. The germline V gene encodes CDR1 SGHTA and CDR2 FQGNSA. CDR3 bases: TGTGCCAGCAGCTTAGAGTTAGCATCCGAGACCCAGTACTTC. Its protein product is CASSLELASETQYF.

This clone was seen more than once but under ten times. The V call is TRBV13, the J call TRBJ2-1, with 7 bases identical to TRBD1. The junction had 3 bases not matched to a gene; V was cut back by 4 bases and J by 3 bases. The CDR3 has 14 residues. Germline CDR1 is PRHDT and CDR2 is FYEKMQ (reference sequence). The CDR3 DNA follows: TGTGCCAGCAGCTCCGGGACAGACTACAATGAGCAGTTCTTC. It is translated as CASSSGTDYNEQFF.

This clone was seen only a few times. The CDR3 is CASNPTSTETQYF. In nucleotides, the CDR3 is TGTGCCAGCAATCCCACTAGCACGGAGACCCAGTACTTC. The chain has TRBV2 and TRBJ2-5; D may be TRBD2 (6 bases). The CDR3 covers 13 residues. Trimming took off 7 bases at V and 5 bases at J, with 14 bases between the two ends. The V gene's germline CDR1 is SNHLY and CDR2 FYNNEI.

This chain links TRBV7-3 with TRBJ2-3; TRBD2 matches at 7 bases. V was clipped by 5 bases and J by 3 bases; unmatched bases: 5. CDR3 length: 14 residues. Germline CDR1 and CDR2: SGHTA and FQGTGA. CDR3 in amino acids: CASSRGGWTDTQYF. In DNA, the CDR3 is TGTGCCAGCAGCCGCGGGGGTTGGACAGATACGCAGTATTTT.

The V gene is TRBV5-1, the J gene TRBJ2-2; TRBD1 agrees at 8 bases. V lost 5 bases and J lost 6; bases outside the gene matches: 6. This CDR3 spans 14 amino acids. Germline CDR1 reads SGHRS; CDR2 reads YFSETQ. The CDR3 nucleotides are TGCGCCAGCAGACCCCAGGGGGCTGCCGGGGAGCTGTTTTTT. Protein sequence: CASRPQGAAGELFF.

The chain links TRBV10-3 to TRBJ1-2, with D uncertain. In germline, CDR1 is ENHRY, CDR2 SYGVKD. The CDR3 extends over 12 amino acids. Trimming pared 3 bases from V and 4 bases from J, leaving 6 bases between. This CDR3 reads CAISEGPYGYTF. DNA for the CDR3: TGTGCCATCAGTGAAGGGCCCTATGGCTACACCTTC.

The gene calls are TRBV6-5 and TRBJ2-5; D remains unclear. This CDR3 comprises 14 residues. Germline V gene data show CDR1 as MNHEY and CDR2 as SVGAGI. V lost 8 bases and J lost 2, with 15 bases in between. The CDR3 loop reads CASAAYPGQETQYF. The CDR3 DNA is TGTGCCAGCGCGGCGTACCCGGGTCAAGAGACCCAGTACTTC.

This clone was seen only a few times. The chain uses TRBV29-1 and TRBJ2-1; D not certain. CDR1 SQVTM and CDR2 ANQGSEA come from the germline V gene. The V and J ends lost 7 bases and 0 bases respectively, with 7 bases between them. The CDR3 extends over 12 amino acids. CDR3 DNA: TGCAGCGCCTCAAGCTCCTACAATGAGCAGTTCTTC. Its translation is CSASSSYNEQFF.

The table lists this clone with a few counts. This chain connects TRBV15 to TRBJ2-5; D remains ambiguous. V shed 0 bases and J shed 5 bases, with 7 bases lying between them. The CDR3 loop spans 13 amino acids. From germline, CDR1 is LNHNV and CDR2 YYDKDF (reference sequence). The CDR3 here is CATSRDPWETQYF. CDR3 DNA sequence: TGTGCCACCAGCAGAGATCCGTGGGAGACCCAGTACTTC.

V gene TRBV28 combines with J gene TRBJ2-7; a possible D gene is TRBD1 (7 bases). V was cut by 4 bases and J by 1 base, with 17 bases left in between. The CDR3 contains 16 residues. CDR1 is MDHEN, CDR2 SYDVKM, per germline. In DNA form, the CDR3 reads TGTGCCAGCAGTTCTCTCCGCGGGACAGAGTCCTACGAGCAGTACTTC. Amino acids: CASSSLRGTESYEQYF. Together with reference TRBV28 and TRBJ2-7, the CDR3 gives the full variable domain: DVKVTQSSRYLVKRTGEKVFLECVQDMDHENMFWYRQDPGLGLRLIYFSYDVKMKEKGDIPEGYSVSREKKERFSLILESASTNQTSMYLCASSSLRGTESYEQYFGPGTRLTVT.

This clone showed up just a few times. In DNA, the CDR3 is TGCGCCAGCAGTCAATCCCAGGGGTGTGGGGCCAACGTCCTGACTTTC. As protein: CASSQSQGCGANVLTF. This chain links TRBV23-1 with TRBJ2-6, with D possibly TRBD1 on 6 matching bases. TRBV23-1 is identified as an open reading frame with a role that is uncertain. V lost 0 bases, J lost 3 bases, and 9 bases lay in between. The CDR3 length is 16 residues.

This clone was detected only a few times. The CDR3 region has the DNA TGTGCCAGCTCACCACGGGCAGACCAGAGCACAGATACGCAGTATTTT. Its protein product is CASSPRADQSTDTQYF. The chain combines TRBV18 with TRBJ2-3; D gene unclear. The germline V gene has CDR1 KGHSH and CDR2 LQKENI. The CDR3 is 16 amino acids. Trimming stripped 1 base from V and 0 bases from J, with 11 bases between. The whole variable domain, remainder taken from reference TRBV18 and TRBJ2-3, is NAGVMQNPRHLVRRRGQEARLRCSPMKGHSHVYWYRQLPEEGLKFMVYLQKENIIDESGMPKERFSAEFPKEGPSILRIQQVVRGDSAAYFCASSPRADQSTDTQYFGPGTRLTVL.

This clone was counted between two and nine times. The rearrangement links TRBV4-3 to TRBJ2-3, with TRBD2 matching 7 bases. CDR1 LGHNA and CDR2 YSLEER come from the germline V gene. The CDR3 is 18 residues long. The junction had 17 bases not matched to a gene; V was cut back by 1 base and J by 7 bases. The CDR3 DNA reads TGCGCCAGCAGCCAAGTTCTGGGAAGGACTAGACCGACGAATACGCAGTATTTT. This translates into CASSQVLGRTRPTNTQYF.

Regarding this clone: An end of the junction differs from the germline gene, which may be a read error. CDR3 region: CASSPLAELYNEQFF. The CDR3 region has the DNA TGTGCCAGCTCCCCACTAGCGGAATTATACAATGAGCAGTTCTTC. The chain combines TRBV18 with TRBJ2-1; 8 nucleotides match TRBD2. Germline loops: CDR1 KGHSH, CDR2 LQKENI. The CDR3 is made up of 15 amino acids.

V gene TRBV4-3 combines with J gene TRBJ2-1; the match to TRBD2 covers 13 bases. Germline V lookup: CDR1 LGHNA, CDR2 YSLEER. J was trimmed by 4 bases and V by 1 base; bases with no gene match: 7. This CDR3 contains 18 residues. The CDR3 loop reads CASSQGGPGLAGYNEQFF. DNA of the CDR3: TGCGCCAGCAGCCAAGGGGGCCCGGGACTAGCGGGATACAATGAGCAGTTCTTC.

In its sample, this clone was seen a few times. The rearrangement links TRBV7-2 to TRBJ2-7, with 8 bases fitting TRBD2. The germline CDR1 and CDR2 sequences are SGHTA and FQGNSA. The CDR3 covers 14 residues. V shed 5 bases, J shed 6 bases, and the junction held 9 bases outside the gene matches. Written as DNA, the CDR3 is TGTGCCAGCAGCAAGTCCAGCGGGAGCTCCGAGCAGTACTTC. Amino acids: CASSKSSGSSEQYF.

The chain has TRBV28 and TRBJ2-7; D may match TRBD1 or TRBD2 (5 bases each). CDR3 length: 15 amino acids. Germline loops: CDR1 MDHEN, CDR2 SYDVKM. Between the trimmed V and J ends, which lost 4 bases and 3 bases, there was a span of 16 bases. DNA for the CDR3: TGTGCCAGCAGTTCACCGGGGCAGCCCCACTACGAGCAGTACTTC. As protein: CASSSPGQPHYEQYF.

The chain is built from TRBV9 and TRBJ2-3; a weak D match, TRBD2 (6 bases). V dropped 0 bases and J dropped 1 base, with 18 bases sitting between them. The germline gives CDR1 SGDLS, CDR2 YYNGEE. This CDR3 comprises 18 residues. Here the CDR3 DNA reads TGTGCCAGCAGCGTAGGGCGGGACCCCCGACGGGGCACAGATACGCAGTATTTT. Its translation: CASSVGRDPRRGTDTQYF.

Only a few counts were recorded for this clone. DNA of the CDR3: TGTGCCAGCAGCTCCCGGGACGAGACAGATACGCAGTATTTT. The encoded protein is CASSSRDETDTQYF. This rearrangement joins TRBV7-9 to TRBJ2-3; D might be TRBD1 or TRBD2, each matching 5 bases. V lost 4 bases, J lost 3 bases, and 11 bases lay in between. The CDR3 is 14 residues long. The germline V gene has CDR1 SEHNR and CDR2 FQNEAQ (reference sequence). Complete variable domain (other parts from reference TRBV7-9 and TRBJ2-3): DTGVSQNPRHKITKRGQNVTFRCDPISEHNRLYWYRQTLGQGPEFLTYFQNEAQLEKSRLLSDRFSAERPKGSFSTLEIQRTEQGDSAMYLCASSSRDETDTQYFGPGTRLTVL.